This TCR beta chain emerged from a study of blood T cells in healthy people across ages. Germline values: CDR1 MNHEY, CDR2 SVGEGT. With 4 bases removed from V and 0 bases from J, the gap between germline ends came to 10 bases. The CDR3 spans 15 residues. For the second PCR, which ran for 7 to 11 cycles, a sample-barcoded 5' primer and a J-beta primer mix were used. MiXCR, applied by TCRdb to the 5' RACE reads, yields one record per CDR3 protein. The sample has about 1.5 million distinct CDR3 sequences, about 42% seen once. This receptor was obtained from a woman between 18 and 29 years old in good health. The chain couples TRBV6-2 or TRBV6-3 to TRBJ2-1; D unclear. Specimen: blood. The CDR3 region is CASSSGEFSYNEQFF. CDR3 nucleotides: TGTGCCAGCAGTTCCGGCGAATTCTCCTACAATGAGCAGTTCTTC.